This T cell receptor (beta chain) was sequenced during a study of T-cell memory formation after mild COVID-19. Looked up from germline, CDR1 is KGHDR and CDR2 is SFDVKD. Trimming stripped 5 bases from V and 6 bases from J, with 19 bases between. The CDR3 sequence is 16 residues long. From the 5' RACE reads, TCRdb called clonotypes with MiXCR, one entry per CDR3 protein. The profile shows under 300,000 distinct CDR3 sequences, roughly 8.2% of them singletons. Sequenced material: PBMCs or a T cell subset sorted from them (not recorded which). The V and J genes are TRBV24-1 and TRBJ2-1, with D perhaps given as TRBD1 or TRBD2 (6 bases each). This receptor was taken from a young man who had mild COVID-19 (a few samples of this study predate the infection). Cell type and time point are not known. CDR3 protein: CATSALEGRGSNEQFF. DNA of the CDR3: TGTGCCACCAGTGCCCTGGAGGGCAGGGGCTCCAATGAGCAGTTCTTC.